A single TCR beta chain is shown here with its context. The data are from a study of immune evolution from preneoplasia to lung adenocarcinoma. Data came from immunoSEQ multiplex PCR; TCRdb stores just in-frame clones and leaves some out. The sample lists several thousand clones, roughly 80% seen once, with about 8.3% in the top ten. Germline CDR1 SGHVS, CDR2 FQNEAQ. The CDR3 extends over 14 amino acids. V lost 10 bases to trimming and J lost 4 bases; unmatched junction nucleotides: 10. Patients had resection in Japan or China between 2014 and 2017. Sequencing was carried out using FFPE minimally invasive lung adenocarcinoma tissue. The sequence was collected from a donor at least 70 years old with lung adenocarcinoma. V usage is TRBV7-8 and J usage is TRBJ2-3, with TRBD2 matching over 8 bases. The chain's CDR3 is CATKAGGFSDTQYF. CDR3 sequence (DNA): TGTGCCACGAAGGCGGGAGGATTCTCAGATACGCAGTATTTT.